These 9 T cell receptor beta chains were all obtained from the same sample, sequenced in a study of blood T cell repertoires in COVID-19. Assay used: immunoSEQ multiplex PCR; TCRdb lists only in-frame clones, some missing. The sample carries a few hundred thousand clones, 86% recorded once. Sequencing used peripheral blood. Receptors originate from a man aged 30 to 45 with active or convalescent COVID-19.

This chain connects TRBV6-1 to TRBJ2-1; D remains ambiguous. CDR3 length: 16 residues. Germline loops: CDR1 MNHNS, CDR2 SASEGT. Trimming left V 3 bases short and J 4 bases short, with 16 bases between. This CDR3 is CASSDSPSSGYNEQFF. The CDR3 region has the DNA TGTGCCAGCAGTGATTCACCCAGCTCCGGGTACAATGAGCAGTTCTTC.

Points on this clone: Other DNA sequences in this specimen translate into the identical CDR3. The chain joins TRBV19 to TRBJ2-5, with TRBD2 as a possible D gene (6 bases). The CDR3 spans 14 residues. Germline assignment: CDR1 LNHDA and CDR2 SQIVND (reference sequence). V was trimmed by 9 bases and J by 3 bases, leaving 17 bases between them. The CDR3 bases are TGTGCCAGCTCAATTAGCGGAGAAAAAGAGACCCAGTACTTC. Translation gives CASSISGEKETQYF.

The chain joins TRBV19 to TRBJ2-1, with 9 nucleotides matching TRBD1. With 4 bases clipped from V and 9 bases from J, the junction kept 7 bases outside the gene matches. The CDR3 spans 14 residues. Germline CDR1 and CDR2: LNHDA and SQIVND (reference sequence). The CDR3 DNA sequence: TGTGCCAGTAGTAGGACCGGGACAGGGTTTGAGCAGTTCTTC. Amino acids: CASSRTGTGFEQFF.

This clone occurred once. The chain has TRBV10-3 and TRBJ1-2; no reliable D call. Trimming cost V 4 bases and J 8 bases, with 20 bases left between them. Germline-derived CDR1 and CDR2 are ENHRY and SYGVKD. This CDR3 is 15 amino acids long. The DNA of the CDR3 is TGTGCCATCAGTGGATCTCAGGTTGGGCCTTTAGGCTACACCTTC. Encoded protein: CAISGSQVGPLGYTF.

The chain combines TRBV30 with TRBJ1-2, with TRBD1 identical over 7 bases. V gave up 1 base and J gave up 3 bases; unmatched junction bases: 2. The CDR3 runs 13 residues. The V gene's germline CDR1 is GTSNPN and CDR2 SVGIG (reference sequence). Here the CDR3 DNA reads TGTGCCTGGAGTGGACAGGGCGACTATGGCTACACCTTC. It encodes CAWSGQGDYGYTF.

This chain joins TRBV28 and TRBJ2-7; D uncertain. V lost 4 bases to trimming and J lost 0 bases, with 13 bases between them. This CDR3 spans 15 amino acids. The germline V gene encodes CDR1 MDHEN and CDR2 SYDVKM. This CDR3 is CASSSMTVSSYEQYF. DNA of the CDR3: TGTGCCAGCAGTTCGATGACTGTTAGCTCCTACGAGCAGTACTTC.

This sequence joins TRBV4-2 and TRBJ2-7; D is perhaps TRBD2 (6 bases). The CDR3 runs 15 residues. Trimming pared 4 bases from V and 3 bases from J, leaving 16 bases between. From germline, CDR1 is LGHNA and CDR2 YNFKEQ. CDR3 sequence: CASSLQEGPSYEQYF. For the CDR3, the DNA is TGTGCCAGCAGCCTGCAGGAGGGGCCTAGCTACGAGCAGTACTTC.

This clone occurred once. The chain carries TRBV14 and TRBJ1-2; 9 bases align to TRBD1. The trim removed 1 base at V and 5 bases at J, leaving 8 bases unmatched. The CDR3 spans 16 residues. Per germline, CDR1 SGHDN and CDR2 FVKESK. The CDR3 DNA follows: TGTGCCAGCAGCCAAGTATACAGGGGGCGAGGTTATGGCTACACCTTC. This encodes CASSQVYRGRGYGYTF.

This clone turned up a few times. The chain joins TRBV27 to TRBJ2-7; 8 nucleotides agree with TRBD2. CDR1 is MNHEY and CDR2 is SMNVEV in the germline V gene (reference sequence). The CDR3 is 15 amino acids. The junction had 7 bases not matched to a gene; V was cut back by 6 bases and J by 0 bases. CDR3 loop: CASRRTGGPSYEQYF. The CDR3 coding sequence is TGTGCCAGCAGAAGAACGGGGGGGCCCTCCTACGAGCAGTACTTC.